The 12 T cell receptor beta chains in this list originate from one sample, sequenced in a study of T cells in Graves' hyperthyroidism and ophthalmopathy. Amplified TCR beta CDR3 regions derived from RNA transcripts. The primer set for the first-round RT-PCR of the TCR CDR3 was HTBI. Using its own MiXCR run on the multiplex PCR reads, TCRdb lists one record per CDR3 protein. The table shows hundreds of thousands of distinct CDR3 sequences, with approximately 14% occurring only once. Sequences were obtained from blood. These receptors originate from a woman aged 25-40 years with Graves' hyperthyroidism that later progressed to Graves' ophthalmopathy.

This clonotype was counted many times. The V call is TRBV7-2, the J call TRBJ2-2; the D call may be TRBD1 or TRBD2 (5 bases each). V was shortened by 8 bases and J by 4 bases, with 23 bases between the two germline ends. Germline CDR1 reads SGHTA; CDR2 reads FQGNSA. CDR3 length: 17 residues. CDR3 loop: CASSPIRGLEGTGELFF. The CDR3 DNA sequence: TGTGCCAGCTCCCCCATCCGGGGCCTCGAGGGCACCGGGGAGCTGTTTTTT.

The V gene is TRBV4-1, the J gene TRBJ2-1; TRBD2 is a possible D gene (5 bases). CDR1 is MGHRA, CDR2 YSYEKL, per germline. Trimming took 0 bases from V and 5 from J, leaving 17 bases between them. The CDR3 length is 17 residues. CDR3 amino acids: CASSQDQDGIVHNEQFF. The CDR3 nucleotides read TGCGCCAGCAGCCAAGATCAGGACGGGATTGTCCACAATGAGCAGTTCTTC.

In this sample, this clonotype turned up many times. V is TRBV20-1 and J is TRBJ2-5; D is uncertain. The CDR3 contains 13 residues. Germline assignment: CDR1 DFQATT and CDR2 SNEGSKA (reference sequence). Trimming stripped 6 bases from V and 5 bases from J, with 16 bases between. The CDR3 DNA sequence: TGCAGTGCCGGCGGTTACATCCTGGAGACCCAGTACTTC. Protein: CSAGGYILETQYF.

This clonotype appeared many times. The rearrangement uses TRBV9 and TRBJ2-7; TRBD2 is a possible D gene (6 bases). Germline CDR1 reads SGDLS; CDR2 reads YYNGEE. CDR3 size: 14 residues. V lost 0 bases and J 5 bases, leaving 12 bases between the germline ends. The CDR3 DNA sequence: TGTGCCAGCAGCGTAGTGGGGACTCTTGACGAGCAGTACTTC. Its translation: CASSVVGTLDEQYF.

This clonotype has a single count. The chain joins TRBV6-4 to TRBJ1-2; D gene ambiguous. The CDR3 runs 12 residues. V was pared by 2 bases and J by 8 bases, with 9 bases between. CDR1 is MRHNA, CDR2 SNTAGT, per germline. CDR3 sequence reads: CASSDPSRGYTF. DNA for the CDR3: TGTGCCAGCAGTGACCCCTCCCGGGGCTACACCTTC.

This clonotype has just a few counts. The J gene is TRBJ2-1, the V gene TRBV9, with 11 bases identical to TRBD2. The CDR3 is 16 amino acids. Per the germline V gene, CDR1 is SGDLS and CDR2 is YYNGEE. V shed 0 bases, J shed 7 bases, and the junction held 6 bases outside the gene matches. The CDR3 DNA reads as TGTGCCAGCAGCGTAGGGCTAGCGGGAGGCGAAAATGAGCAGTTCTTC. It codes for CASSVGLAGGENEQFF. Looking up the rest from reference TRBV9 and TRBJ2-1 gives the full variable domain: DSGVTQTPKHLITATGQRVTLRCSPRSGDLSVYWYQQSLDQGLQFLIQYYNGEERAKGNILERFSAQQFPDLHSELNLSSLELGDSALYFCASSVGLAGGENEQFFGPGTRLTVL.

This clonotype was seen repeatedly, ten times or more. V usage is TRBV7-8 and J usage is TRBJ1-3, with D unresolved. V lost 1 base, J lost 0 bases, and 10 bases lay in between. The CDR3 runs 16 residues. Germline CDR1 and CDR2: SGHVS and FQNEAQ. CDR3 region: CASSLEGQTSGNTIYF. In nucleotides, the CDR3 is TGTGCCAGCAGCTTAGAAGGGCAAACCTCTGGAAACACCATATATTTT.

The CDR3 region is CASSLEGLAGGPGTDTQYF. DNA of the CDR3: TGCGCCAGCAGCTTGGAAGGACTAGCGGGAGGGCCGGGCACAGATACGCAGTATTTT. The chain uses TRBV5-1 and TRBJ2-3; 15 positions match TRBD2. This CDR3 is built from 19 residues. V shed 0 bases and J 1 base; nucleotides not matched to a gene: 6. CDR1 SGHRS and CDR2 YFSETQ come from the germline V gene.

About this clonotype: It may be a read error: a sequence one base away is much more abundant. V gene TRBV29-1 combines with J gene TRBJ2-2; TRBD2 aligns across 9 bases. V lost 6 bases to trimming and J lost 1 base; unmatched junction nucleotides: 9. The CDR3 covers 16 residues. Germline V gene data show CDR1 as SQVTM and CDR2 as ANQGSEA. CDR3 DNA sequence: TGCAGCGTAGCGGGCGCGGGAGGGGGGAACACCGGGGAGCTGTTTTTT. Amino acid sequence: CSVAGAGGGNTGELFF.

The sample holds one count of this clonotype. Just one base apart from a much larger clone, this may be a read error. CDR3 protein: CASSQTGNCEQYF. CDR3 DNA sequence: TGTGCCAGCAGCCAGACAGGGAACTGCGAGCAGTACTTC. The chain has TRBV7-9 and TRBJ2-7; 7 bases are a match to TRBD1. The ends lost 5 bases at V and 6 bases at J; junction bases unmatched: 7. Germline CDR1 and CDR2: SEHNR and FQNEAQ (reference sequence). The CDR3 sequence is 13 residues long.

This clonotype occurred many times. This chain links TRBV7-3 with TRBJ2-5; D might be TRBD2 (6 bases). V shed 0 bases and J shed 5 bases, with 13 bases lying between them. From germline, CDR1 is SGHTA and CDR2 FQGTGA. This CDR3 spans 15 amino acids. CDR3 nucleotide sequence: TGTGCCAGCAGCTTAACCCAGGGTCGGGGGGAGACCCAGTACTTC. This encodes CASSLTQGRGETQYF.

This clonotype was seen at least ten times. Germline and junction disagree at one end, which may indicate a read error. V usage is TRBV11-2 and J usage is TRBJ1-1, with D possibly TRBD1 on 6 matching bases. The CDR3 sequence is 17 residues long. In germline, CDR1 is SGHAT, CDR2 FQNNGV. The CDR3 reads CAGSPKWTGTPNTEAFF. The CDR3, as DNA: TGTGCCGGCAGCCCCAAATGGACCGGGACACCAAACACTGAAGCTTTCTTT.